This TCR beta chain was sequenced for a study of control samples from healthy donors and cancer patients. Libraries were prepared by immunoSEQ multiplex PCR; TCRdb keeps only in-frame clonotypes and omits some of them. The sample includes approximately 52,000 clones, 90% to 97% of them seen just once. The specimen sequenced was blood. This clonotype originated in a woman aged 18-29 years in good health.

This CDR3 reads CASSLGDRGKETQYF. The DNA of the CDR3 is TGCGCCAGCAGCTTGGGTGACAGGGGTAAAGAGACCCAGTACTTC. V usage is TRBV5-1 and J usage is TRBJ2-5; 8 bases are shared with TRBD1. V gave up 0 bases and J gave up 3 bases; unmatched junction bases: 4. This CDR3 has 15 residues. Germline CDR1 SGHRS, CDR2 YFSETQ.